This T cell receptor beta chain was sequenced in a study of vaccination and CD4 T cells after COVID-19. Overall study: SARS-CoV-2, HCoV-NL63, HCoV-OC43 and HCoV-229E supplied the overlapping spike peptides used to stimulate cells.

Treatment: roughly 11-day PBMC culture with coronavirus spike peptide pools or control peptides (ViraFEST assay). Each well held roughly 2 million PBMCs in IL-2 (roughly 10 IU/ml) medium with around 10 ug/ml peptide pools. The assay that was used to sequence DNA from cultured CD4+ T cells was the Oncomine TCR Beta short-read assay. In TCRdb, the PCR reads were re-called with MiXCR into one record per CDR3 protein. The data show under 20,000 distinct CDR3 sequences, about three quarters seen once. Germline V gives CDR1 SGDLS, CDR2 YYNGEE. There are 13 residues in the CDR3. V lost 6 bases to trimming and J lost 4 bases, with 13 bases between them. Findings and caveats of the study: SARS-CoV-2-reactive clonotypes rose nonsignificantly, with the median going from approximately 21 to 40.

Remarks on this clonotype: Its antigen is currently unknown.

This sample comprised CD4+ T cells from blood, cultured in vitro, obtained after SARS-CoV-2 vaccination. V gene TRBV9 combines with J gene TRBJ1-2, with D unresolved. This sequence was found in a human donor who received a COVID-19 vaccine. CDR3 sequence reads: CASTAPPTYGYTF. CDR3 DNA: TGTGCCAGCACCGCCCCGCCCACCTATGGCTACACCTTC.